This TCR beta chain was identified during a study of T-cell memory formation after mild COVID-19 (dated by TCRdb to 2020 to 2022). Study-level background: Most TCR sequence clusters were specific to one of the two donors. In a couple of donors, T-cell clones that expanded and contracted after mild COVID-19 were followed by sequencing TCRalpha and TCRbeta repertoires longitudinally. Two young, previously healthy adult volunteers made up the cohort, one male and one female. Findings and caveats that apply to the study as a whole: The second-wave clones that peaked on day 37 were not confirmed to be SARS-CoV-2 specific. From day 15 to 85, contracting clones showed balanced CD4/CD8 phenotypes, whereas a second wave of clones that expanded from day 15 to 37 leaned towards CD4+. Contracting CD4+ clones were located mainly in the CM and EM memory subsets, whereas CD8+ clones were found to be enriched in EMRA. Only two mild cases were covered in the study, and larger cohorts including severe cases with pre-infection samples were considered necessary. The detection of some responding clones in pre-infection memory suggests that pre-existing cross-reactive memory T cells joined the SARS-CoV-2 response.

TCRdb names Illumina NovaSeq 6000 as the instrument used. TCRalpha and TCRbeta cDNA libraries were constructed by 5'RACE with constant-segment primers, with sample barcodes and unique molecular identifiers being introduced. Trizol reagent was used to extract RNA from every sample. Amplification of the libraries took two PCR steps, and the second step added a second sample barcode plus Illumina TruSeq adapters. Sequencing of libraries was performed on an Illumina NovaSeq with 2 x 150 bp paired-end reads. For the original study's pipeline: With migec v1.2.7, reads were demultiplexed and then collapsed into UMI-guided consensus sequences. Using mixcr v2.1.11, UMI consensuses were aligned to TRA and TRB V and J templates and then assembled into clonotypes. A clonotype was counted as expanded or contracted only when both edgeR and NoisET called the clonotype significant, with the noise models trained on biological replicates. edgeR calls used a false discovery rate-adjusted p below 0.01 and a log2 fold-change threshold of 1. As an exploratory analysis of dynamics, max-normalized trajectories of the 1000 most abundant clonotypes were examined by PCA with hierarchical clustering. The CD4 or CD8 phenotype of responding clones was assigned using the separately sequenced CD4+ and CD8+ repertoires. TCRdb redid the processing of the public reads, applying fastp at Q25 and MiXCR, and retained in-frame beta chains. All rows with the same CDR3 protein become a single entry with the most common DNA and genes. TCRdb's processing, not the study's, gives the V and J calls here. The sample has tens of thousands of distinct CDR3 sequences on record, about 6.7% of them singletons. Jointly, the top ten make up approximately 0.81% of the sample.

From V the trimming removes 3 bases and from J it removes 4 bases, while the gene matches leave 1 base of the junction unaccounted for. Including cysteine and phenylalanine, the CDR3 has 13 amino acids. The retained sequence is limited to the CDR3, 39 bases, with the frame set at the first base. The CDR1 and CDR2 encoded by the germline V gene are SGHVS and FQNEAQ. This clonotype was picked up many times. No antigen is known for it. One base away there is no much larger clone; base qualities are not given. PBMCs were isolated by Ficoll-Paque density gradient centrifugation. The receptor was derived from an adult who had mild COVID-19 (a few samples of this study predate the infection). The sample titles of this study are shuffled in the database, so cell type and time point are left out. The receptor chain draws on TRBV7-8 and TRBJ2-7; 9 of the junction bases match TRBD1. The source material was PBMCs or a T cell subset sorted from them (not recorded which). The CDR3 loop reads CASSFGTGYEQYF. At the DNA level, the sequence is TGTGCCAGCAGCTTCGGGACAGGGTACGAGCAGTACTTC.